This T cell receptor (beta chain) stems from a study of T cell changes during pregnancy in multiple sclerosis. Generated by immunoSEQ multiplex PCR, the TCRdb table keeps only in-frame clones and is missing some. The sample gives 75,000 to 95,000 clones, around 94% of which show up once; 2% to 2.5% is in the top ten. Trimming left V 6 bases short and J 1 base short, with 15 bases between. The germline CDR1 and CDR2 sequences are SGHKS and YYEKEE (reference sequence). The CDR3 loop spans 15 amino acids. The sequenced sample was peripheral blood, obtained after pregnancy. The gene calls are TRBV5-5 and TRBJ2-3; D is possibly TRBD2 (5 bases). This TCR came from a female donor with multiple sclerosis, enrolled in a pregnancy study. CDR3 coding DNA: TGTGCCAGCAACCGGGTGGGAGTGGGCACAGATACGCAGTATTTT. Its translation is CASNRVGVGTDTQYF.